Here is one TCR beta chain with its context. This sample was included in a study of human T cells and chemical hapten exposure. Time point here: patch test 2, 6 weeks after DPC sensitization. Documented treatment: therapeutic diphenylcyclopropenone sensitization with weekly scalp DPC. Individual cDNA molecules each carried unique molecular identifiers attached by the library. Original processing methods: Approximately 100,000 TCRs per sample was the median, with a range of roughly 23,224 to 750,000. TCRdb re-derived calls from the RACE reads in MiXCR, one entry per CDR3 protein. These V and J calls are TCRdb output, not the study's own analysis. Here the sample spans more than 85,000 distinct CDR3 sequences, approximately 10% being singletons. Trimming removed 7 bases from V and 1 base from J; junction bases left unmatched: 3. There are 13 residues in the CDR3. The germline CDR1 and CDR2 sequences are ENHRY and SYGVKD.

The chain combines TRBV10-3 with TRBJ1-1; TRBD1 matches 7 bases. The sequence derives from a man aged 35 to 55 with alopecia areata. Some clones in this sample may be carry-over from other donors' samples. Sequenced material: whole blood, taken in connection with sensitization to the hapten diphenylcyclopropenone (DPC). The CDR3 protein is CAINGQANTEAFF. The CDR3 bases are TGTGCCATCAATGGACAGGCGAACACTGAAGCTTTCTTT.